This record concerns one T cell receptor beta chain sequence. Its antigen remains unknown. Different DNA sequences within this sample yield the same CDR3. Trimming cost V 6 bases and J 3 bases, with 18 bases left between them. Germline loops: CDR1 MNHEY, CDR2 SVGAGI. The CDR3 runs 15 residues. Primers: 60 Vbeta forward and 13 Jbeta reverse. Generated by immunoSEQ multiplex PCR, the TCRdb table keeps only in-frame clones and is missing some. This sample yields 95,000 to 150,000 clones, of which approximately 81% are seen a single time; 3.5% to 4.5% belongs to the top ten. The data stem from a study of cytomegalovirus exposure and HLA in healthy donors. Points from the study as a whole: It was taken for granted in presence/absence analyses that sequencing depth across donors was roughly uniform. Owing to their indistinguishability, certain V segments, notably TRBV6-2 and TRBV6-3, were excluded.

The source is a man aged 18-30 years in good health and CMV-seropositive. The sequenced sample was PBMCs. The chain recombines TRBV6-5 with TRBJ2-7, with D uncertain. The CDR3 spells CASSLNFLPDYEQYF. The CDR3 nucleotides are TGTGCCAGCAGCCTCAACTTTCTACCCGACTACGAGCAGTACTTC.